This T cell receptor beta chain was sequenced for a study of cytomegalovirus exposure and HLA in healthy donors. General study points: A previous analysis found most TCR beta V segments productive roughly 87% or roughly 30% of the time. Later work associated roughly 15,000 TCR beta sequences with HLA alleles at 0.05 false discovery rate. In a later analysis, productive TCRs from donors in an Asian-associated ancestry cluster reportedly carried fewer N-insertions than the cohort mean.

Primers for the PCR totalled 60 Vbeta and 13 Jbeta. Libraries were prepared by immunoSEQ multiplex PCR; TCRdb keeps only in-frame clonotypes and omits some of them. Of approximately 150,000 clones detected, approximately 88% appear once; the ten largest clones hold 0.8% to 1.3%. As concerns this clone: What it binds is unknown.

Germline V lookup: CDR1 MNHEY, CDR2 SMNVEV (reference sequence). The CDR3 covers 15 residues. V lost 5 bases, J lost 0 bases, and 3 bases stayed unmatched. The chain employs TRBV27 and TRBJ1-5; 8 bases line up with TRBD1. The sample was PBMCs. The receptor comes from a man aged 30-40 years in good health and CMV-seronegative. The CDR3: CASSRDRLSNQPQHF. For the CDR3, the DNA is TGTGCCAGCAGTCGGGACAGGCTTAGCAATCAGCCCCAGCATTTT.